The sequence of this T cell receptor beta chain was determined in a study of shared clonotypes between healthy human individuals. Between the trimmed V and J ends, which lost 3 bases and 7 bases, there was a span of 17 bases. Germline V lookup: CDR1 SGHNT, CDR2 YYREEE (reference sequence). CDR3 size: 14 residues. Clones were read by immunoSEQ multiplex PCR, and TCRdb kept only the in-frame ones, dropping some. Altogether approximately 980,000 clones are present, around 80% being singletons, with the ten largest covering approximately 1.5%. The V gene is TRBV5-4, the J gene TRBJ2-7; D gene uncertain. Sequenced: memory CD4+ T cells sorted from blood. Noted subset: CD45RA-negative fraction. The receptor comes from a man in his late teens or twenties in good health. The CDR3 here is CASSSFGRVSEQYF. The CDR3 nucleotides read TGTGCCAGCAGCTCTTTTGGACGAGTTTCGGAGCAGTACTTC. The full variable domain, in which reference TRBV5-4 and TRBJ2-7 provide the parts outside the CDR3, is ETGVTQSPTHLIKTRGQQVTLRCSSQSGHNTVSWYQQALGQGPQFIFQYYREEENGRGNFPPRFSGLQFPNYSSELNVNALELDDSALYLCASSSFGRVSEQYFGPGTRLTVT.